This T cell receptor (beta chain) was recovered during a study of T cell changes during pregnancy in multiple sclerosis. Germline V CDR1 and CDR2: SGHRS, YFSETQ. CDR3 length equals 14 residues. The V end lost 1 base, the J end lost 8 bases, and 15 bases lay between the germline ends. TCRdb's table, derived via immunoSEQ multiplex PCR, lists solely in-frame clones and lacks some. The profile shows tens of thousands of clones, about nine tenths of them singletons. The sample was peripheral blood, taken in the second trimester of pregnancy. The source of this sequence is a female donor with multiple sclerosis, enrolled in a pregnancy study. The chain carries TRBV5-1 and TRBJ1-1; the D is unclear. Here the CDR3 reads CASSLTERAWEAFF. CDR3 DNA sequence: TGCGCCAGCAGCTTGACCGAACGAGCTTGGGAAGCTTTCTTT.